This paragraph covers one TCR beta chain sequence. Its target is unknown. This sample was taken from a study of shared clonotypes between healthy human individuals. Study at large: The people who gave samples were two women and a few men aged 18 to 49. CD4 naive cells filled three plates per donor, CD4 memory three, CD8 naive two and CD8 memory one. Study-wide findings and caveats: Larger estimated richness was generally seen in naive subsets than in memory subsets. Tissue TCR repertoires likely differ from these blood-only repertoires.

The germline gives CDR1 SGHVS, CDR2 FQNEAQ. V lost 2 bases to trimming and J lost 6 bases; unmatched junction nucleotides: 10. The length of the CDR3 is 17 residues. Only in-frame clones appear in the TCRdb table, and some are missing; sequencing was by immunoSEQ multiplex PCR. The table shows about 2.4 million clones, with more than 80% occurring only once. Sequences were obtained from naive CD4+ T cells sorted from blood. Subset reported: CD45RA+ positively selected. The clonotype was recovered from a man between 18 and 29 years old in good health. V gene TRBV7-8 combines with J gene TRBJ2-1, with 10 bases matching TRBD2. DNA of the CDR3: TGTGCCAGCAGCTTACGTCCTTGGACTAGCGGCCTCAATGAGCAGTTCTTC. Protein: CASSLRPWTSGLNEQFF. Filled out from reference TRBV7-8 and TRBJ2-1, the complete variable domain reads GAGVSQSPRYKVAKRGQDVALRCDPISGHVSLFWYQQALGQGPEFLTYFQNEAQLDKSGLPSDRFFAERPEGSVSTLKIQRTQQEDSAVYLCASSLRPWTSGLNEQFFGPGTRLTVL.